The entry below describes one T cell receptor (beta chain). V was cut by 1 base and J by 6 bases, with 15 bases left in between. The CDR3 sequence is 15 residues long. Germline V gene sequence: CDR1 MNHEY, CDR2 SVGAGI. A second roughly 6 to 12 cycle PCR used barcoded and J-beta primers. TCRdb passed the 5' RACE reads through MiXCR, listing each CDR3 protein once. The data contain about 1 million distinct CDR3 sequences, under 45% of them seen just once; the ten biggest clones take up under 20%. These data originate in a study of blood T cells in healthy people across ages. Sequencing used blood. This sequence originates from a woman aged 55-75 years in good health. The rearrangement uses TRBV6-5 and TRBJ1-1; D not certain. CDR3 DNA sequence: TGTGCCAGCAGTTACTTTGGGCATGATCGGGCTGAAGCTTTCTTT. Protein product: CASSYFGHDRAEAFF.